One sample yielded the 22 T cell receptor beta chains listed below, sequenced in a study of T-cell memory formation after mild COVID-19. TCRdb ran MiXCR on the 5' RACE reads and lists one entry per CDR3 protein. Among about 560,000 distinct CDR3 sequences, roughly 21% were seen once, and the ten largest hold around 8.4%. The sequencing sample was made of PBMCs or a T cell subset sorted from them (not recorded which). The source is an adult woman who had mild COVID-19 (a few samples of this study predate the infection). Cell type and time point are not known.

The rearrangement links TRBV6-2 or TRBV6-3 to TRBJ1-1; D possibly corresponds to TRBD1 (6 bases). The CDR3 has 13 amino acids. V was clipped by 10 bases and J by 5 bases, with 17 bases between them. Germline V gives CDR1 MNHEY, CDR2 SVGEGT. This chain's CDR3 is CATAGVSRTEAFF. CDR3 nucleotide sequence: TGTGCCACCGCAGGGGTTTCGAGAACTGAAGCTTTCTTT.

The chain employs TRBV19 and TRBJ2-1; D perhaps matches TRBD1 (5 bases). The CDR3 sequence is 15 residues long. V lost 5 bases and J lost 2, with 13 bases in between. The germline V gene has CDR1 LNHDA and CDR2 SQIVND (reference sequence). CDR3 nucleotide sequence: TGTGCCAGTAGTGCAGACAGTGGGCCCTACAATGAGCAGTTCTTC. This codes for CASSADSGPYNEQFF. The full variable domain, rest sourced from reference TRBV19 and TRBJ2-1, is DGGITQSPKYLFRKEGQNVTLSCEQNLNHDAMYWYRQDPGQGLRLIYYSQIVNDFQKGDIAEGYSVSREKKESFPLTVTSAQKNPTAFYLCASSADSGPYNEQFFGPGTRLTVL.

This clonotype has ten or more counts. V is TRBV5-1 and J is TRBJ2-7, with TRBD1 matching 9 bases. The trim removed 4 bases at V and 3 bases at J, leaving 5 bases unmatched. The CDR3 has 14 residues. CDR1 is SGHRS and CDR2 is YFSETQ in the germline V gene. The CDR3 DNA is TGCGCCAGCAGCCCCTCGGGACAGGGCTACGAGCAGTACTTC. This translates into CASSPSGQGYEQYF.

The table lists this clonotype with a count of one. The chain uses TRBV7-6 and TRBJ1-2, with D perhaps TRBD1 (6 bases). The ends were cut back, 0 bases at V and 6 bases at J, with 17 bases in the middle. CDR1 is SGHVS and CDR2 is FNYEAQ in the germline V gene. This CDR3 spans 16 amino acids. The chain's CDR3 is CASSLAGGRRSDGYTF. In DNA form, the CDR3 reads TGTGCCAGCAGCTTAGCGGGGGGGCGTCGGTCGGATGGCTACACCTTC.

The rearrangement links TRBV14 to TRBJ2-1; D gene unclear. The germline V gene encodes CDR1 SGHDN and CDR2 FVKESK. Deletions cut 1 base from V and 4 bases from J, with 8 bases between. This CDR3 region has 14 residues. CDR3 loop: CASSQGAPYNEQFF. The CDR3 DNA follows: TGTGCCAGCAGCCAAGGGGCGCCGTACAATGAGCAGTTCTTC.

This chain links TRBV6-2 or TRBV6-3 with TRBJ2-1; 9 nucleotides match TRBD1. The CDR3 contains 16 residues. Germline V gives CDR1 MNHEY, CDR2 SVGEGT. V lost 5 bases, J lost 8 bases, and 13 bases stayed unmatched. DNA of the CDR3: TGTGCCAGCAGTACGCCGACAGGGGGAATTTTGGATGAGCAGTTCTTC. Translated: CASSTPTGGILDEQFF.

The rearrangement links TRBV15 to TRBJ2-1; TRBD2 matches 11 bases. Germline values: CDR1 LNHNV, CDR2 YYDKDF (reference sequence). With 1 base clipped from V and 9 bases from J, the junction kept 14 bases outside the gene matches. The CDR3 extends over 18 amino acids. For the CDR3, the DNA is TGTGCCACCAGCAGAGGGGCTGCACCCGGGACTAGCGGCGGTGAGCAGTTCTTC. This sequence encodes CATSRGAAPGTSGGEQFF.

This clonotype appeared a few times. The J gene is TRBJ2-3, the V gene TRBV20-1; 8 bases map to TRBD2. The CDR3 contains 17 residues. Looked up from germline, CDR1 is DFQATT and CDR2 is SNEGSKA (reference sequence). With V trimmed by 3 bases and J by 0 bases, 11 bases remained unmatched. The CDR3 region has the DNA TGCAGTGCTAGTATAACTAGCGGAGATACTAGCACAGATACGCAGTATTTT. This sequence encodes CSASITSGDTSTDTQYF.

The rearrangement uses TRBV7-6 and TRBJ1-5; no clear D gene. Deletions cut 2 bases from V and 0 bases from J, with 23 bases between. This CDR3 spans 20 amino acids. CDR1 is SGHVS, CDR2 FNYEAQ, per germline. The CDR3 here is CASSLSLRTTSYNSNQPQHF. The DNA of the CDR3 is TGTGCCAGCAGCTTAAGCCTTAGGACCACCTCTTACAATAGCAATCAGCCCCAGCATTTT.

This rearrangement joins TRBV15 to TRBJ2-1; TRBD2 matches 9 bases. The ends lost 1 base at V and 1 base at J; junction bases unmatched: 11. Germline lookup yields CDR1 LNHNV and CDR2 YYDKDF (reference sequence). This CDR3 spans 19 amino acids. Here the CDR3 reads CATSRVAGGGGASYNEQFF. The CDR3 DNA sequence: TGTGCCACCAGCAGAGTAGCCGGTGGCGGGGGGGCGTCCTACAATGAGCAGTTCTTC. The whole variable domain, filled in from reference TRBV15 and TRBJ2-1, reads DAMVIQNPRYQVTQFGKPVTLSCSQTLNHNVMYWYQQKSSQAPKLLFHYYDKDFNNEADTPDNFQSRRPNTSFCFLDIRSPGLGDTAMYLCATSRVAGGGGASYNEQFFGPGTRLTVL.

The V call is TRBV19, the J call TRBJ2-3, with D perhaps matching TRBD2 (6 bases). This CDR3 comprises 14 residues. Germline V gene sequence: CDR1 LNHDA, CDR2 SQIVND (reference sequence). Trimming pared 7 bases from V and 6 bases from J, leaving 17 bases between. CDR3 nucleotides: TGTGCCAGTACCTCGTTCGGGGGAATGGATACGCAGTATTTT. Translating it yields CASTSFGGMDTQYF.

This clonotype was detected a few times. The gene calls are TRBV10-2 and TRBJ1-6, with TRBD1 identical over 7 bases. CDR3 length equals 14 residues. V was clipped by 3 bases and J by 10 bases; unmatched bases: 6. From germline, CDR1 is WSHSY and CDR2 SAAADI. CDR3 in DNA: TGCGCCAGCAGTGACCGGACAGGTGGATCACCCCTCCACTTT. Protein product: CASSDRTGGSPLHF.

The gene calls are TRBV27 and TRBJ2-7; a possible D gene is TRBD2 (7 bases). The CDR3 consists of 14 residues. Germline loops: CDR1 MNHEY, CDR2 SMNVEV (reference sequence). Trimming removed 7 bases from V and 7 bases from J, with 20 bases in between. The CDR3 spells CASNFRGGGREQYF. For the CDR3, the DNA is TGTGCCAGCAACTTTAGAGGGGGGGGGCGAGAGCAGTACTTC.

This rearrangement joins TRBV30 to TRBJ1-2; tentatively, D is TRBD1 (5 bases). There are 14 residues in the CDR3. Germline CDR1 is GTSNPN and CDR2 is SVGIG (reference sequence). Trimming pared 4 bases from V and 3 bases from J, leaving 15 bases between. The CDR3 DNA follows: TGTGCCTGGAAGGGGTCCGCTGTAGACTATGGCTACACCTTC. Its translation: CAWKGSAVDYGYTF.

This clonotype has only a few counts. The J gene is TRBJ2-1, the V gene TRBV12-3 or TRBV12-4, with a weak D call TRBD2 (5 bases). V gave up 3 bases and J gave up 5 bases, with 14 bases separating them. The CDR3 contains 15 residues. The CDR3, as DNA: TGTGCCAGCAGTTTGTTCGAGGACTTCGACAATGAGCAGTTCTTC. This gives the protein CASSLFEDFDNEQFF.

The chain recombines TRBV6-5 with TRBJ1-3; TRBD1 matches 9 bases. The CDR3 totals 16 residues. Germline trimming cut 5 bases from V and 4 bases from J; bases unmatched to any gene: 9. Germline V gene lookup returns CDR1 MNHEY and CDR2 SVGAGI. The DNA of the CDR3 is TGTGCCAGCAGTGCCCCGGGACAGGGTACCGGAAACACCATATATTTT. Protein: CASSAPGQGTGNTIYF.

The chain employs TRBV29-1 and TRBJ1-1; D ambiguous. V was clipped by 7 bases and J by 4 bases, with 10 bases between them. Germline V gives CDR1 SQVTM, CDR2 ANQGSEA. The CDR3 runs 11 residues. CDR3 nucleotides: TGCAGCGCGCTCGGTCCCACTGAAGCTTTCTTT. Translated, it gives CSALGPTEAFF.

This clonotype was counted only a few times. This chain connects TRBV6-2 or TRBV6-3 to TRBJ1-1; the match to TRBD1 covers 8 bases. Trimming removed 7 bases from V and 7 bases from J; junction bases left unmatched: 5. CDR3 length: 12 amino acids. The germline CDR1 and CDR2 sequences are MNHEY and SVGEGT. The CDR3 reads CASTQGAVEAFF. In nucleotides, the CDR3 is TGTGCCAGCACCCAGGGGGCGGTTGAAGCTTTCTTT.

Regarding this clonotype: A read error may produce the germline difference seen at one junction end. The gene calls are TRBV6-5 and TRBJ1-2; D may be TRBD1 (6 bases). Germline V CDR1 and CDR2: MNHEY, SVGAGI. The CDR3 runs to 13 residues. The CDR3 sequence is CATSRQVTYGYTF. The CDR3 region has the DNA TGTGCCACCAGTAGACAGGTTACCTATGGCTACACCTTC.

In this sample, this clonotype turned up a few times. This chain connects TRBV4-3 to TRBJ2-7; D might be TRBD1 or TRBD2, each matching 5 bases. Germline CDR1 reads LGHNA; CDR2 reads YSLEER. The CDR3 totals 16 residues. V dropped 4 bases and J dropped 5 bases, with 21 bases sitting between them. The chain's CDR3 is CASSRRPGAGEDEQYF. The CDR3 region has the DNA TGCGCCAGCAGCCGACGACCCGGGGCCGGAGAGGACGAGCAGTACTTC.

V is TRBV6-2 or TRBV6-3 and J is TRBJ2-2; D is undetermined. CDR1 MNHEY and CDR2 SVGEGT come from the germline V gene. This CDR3 has 15 residues. V lost 1 base to trimming and J lost 4 bases, with 10 bases between them. In DNA, the CDR3 is TGTGCCAGCAGTTACTTGGACCCCTCCACCGGGGAGCTGTTTTTT. Its translation: CASSYLDPSTGELFF.

The V call is TRBV7-6, the J call TRBJ2-7, with 8 bases aligning to TRBD1. Germline trimming cut 1 base from V and 12 bases from J; bases unmatched to any gene: 11. CDR3 length equals 14 residues. Per germline, CDR1 SGHVS and CDR2 FNYEAQ. The CDR3 protein is CASSLGGQVNAVYF. CDR3 coding DNA: TGTGCCAGCAGCTTAGGGGGACAGGTAAACGCGGTGTACTTC.